This T cell receptor (beta chain) was obtained from a study of blood T cell repertoires in COVID-19. Study overall: T cells, B-cell-depleted T cells, or PBMCs provided the cDNA or gDNA that served as material.

This CDR3 spans 15 amino acids. CDR1 and CDR2 from the germline V gene are ENHRY and SYGVKD. Membership in each cohort depended on participant-reported clinical history. Among Cohort 3 donors, those recovered had two negative PCRs, clearance, or symptom resolution. As regards this clone: A junction end diverges from the germline sequence, so it may reflect a read error.

As originally analysed: It was from reference gene primer amplification that nucleated cell counts were estimated. Only in-frame clones appear in the TCRdb table, and some are missing; sequencing was by immunoSEQ multiplex PCR. V, J and clone size are taken as reported in that table, and D and trimming were inferred from the DNA itself. The sample shows about 160,000 clones, approximately 81% of them seen only once. This clonotype was sampled from a man aged 55 to 70 who had recovered from COVID-19. The sample was PBMCs or T cells enriched from blood (not recorded which). V gene TRBV10-3 combines with J gene TRBJ2-7; D might be TRBD1 (6 bases). As DNA, the CDR3 is TGTGCCATCACTGAGGGACAAGGGGTGGCCTACGAGCAGTACTTC. Its translation: CAITEGQGVAYEQYF.